This T cell receptor beta chain comes out of a study of T cell responses to AZD1222 COVID-19 vaccine. Points on this clone: The antigen is not known.

Germline V gene data show CDR1 as MNHEY and CDR2 as SVGEGT. The CDR3 has 12 amino acids. With 5 bases removed from V and 5 bases from J, the gap between germline ends came to 7 bases. Study-wide points: Possibly, clonal diversity was underestimated; donors were largely white British and included more females. Sampling that yielded the repertoires occurred only after the peak T cell response.

Using immunoSEQ multiplex PCR, the repertoire was profiled, and TCRdb retains in-frame clones only, with some absent. The repertoire has 70,000 to 95,000 clones, about 90% of them found once; the top ten carry about 3%. V and J are TRBV6-2 or TRBV6-3 and TRBJ1-5; D remains ambiguous. The receptor was derived from an adult in good health. Specimen: peripheral blood, collected on day 0 of MenACWY control vaccination. The CDR3: CASSGNHQPQHF. CDR3 nucleotide sequence: TGTGCCAGCAGTGGCAATCATCAGCCCCAGCATTTT.